This T cell receptor (beta chain) was sequenced in a study of shared clonotypes between healthy human individuals. The wider study: The study drew on two women and three men aged 18 to 49 as donors.

Investigators spread the genomic DNA of each subset evenly over several immunoSEQ plates. Methods used by the authors: Owing to the provision of junction-only sequences devoid of quality scores by immunoSEQ, filtering differed. Clones were sequenced by immunoSEQ multiplex PCR, and TCRdb holds only the in-frame ones, with some missing. V and J calls plus clone size are reproduced from that table; the DNA served to infer D and trimming. The sample includes around 95,000 clones, around half seen only once; the top ten take around 15%. The sample holds many counts of this clone. Unsorted samples relied on tens of millions of PBMCs, which served as the source of genomic DNA. Trimming stripped 0 bases from V and 2 bases from J, with 11 bases between. Looked up from germline, CDR1 is MNHEY and CDR2 is SVGAGI. The CDR3 extends over 15 amino acids.

The receptor was derived from a woman aged 35 to 49 in good health. Some clones in this sample may be carry-over from other donors' samples. The gene calls are TRBV6-5 and TRBJ2-7; TRBD1 is a possible D gene (6 bases). Sequencing was performed on PBMCs. In nucleotides, the CDR3 is TGTGCCAGCAGTTACTCGAGGGGGAGTACCTACGAGCAGTACTTC. It is translated as CASSYSRGSTYEQYF.